The 17 T cell receptor beta chains reported below all come from one sample, sequenced in a study of T cells expressing NK-cell markers. TCRdb reanalyzed the 5' RACE reads, giving one entry per CDR3 protein sequence and no DNA. Here the sample table reports approximately 460,000 distinct CDR3 sequences. Input material: blood T cells: a sorted CD56 or NKG2C T cell subset, CD4+ or CD8+ T cells, or bulk PBMC T cells (not recorded which). These receptors were collected from a woman aged 18-69 years in good health.

This rearrangement joins TRBV2 to TRBJ1-1; TCRdb selects TRBD1, and the lack of DNA leaves this call unchecked. Germline lookup yields CDR1 SNHLY and CDR2 FYNNEI. CDR3 length: 16 residues. The CDR3 is CASSEWGQTMNTEAFF.

V usage is TRBV29-1 and J usage is TRBJ2-3; TCRdb proposes TRBD2, but this gene call is untestable without DNA. Germline assignment: CDR1 SQVTM and CDR2 ANQGSEA. The CDR3 sequence is 14 residues long. The CDR3 protein is CSATGLAGGNTQYF.

The rearrangement uses TRBV7-2 and TRBJ2-3; no DNA is available, so the TRBD1 call from TCRdb remains unchecked. Germline V gives CDR1 SGHTA, CDR2 FQGNSA. This CDR3 spans 14 amino acids. The CDR3 spells CASSFDRITDTQYF.

This chain uses TRBV7-9 with TRBJ2-7. Germline CDR1 and CDR2: SEHNR and FQNEAQ (reference sequence). The CDR3 runs 11 residues. CDR3: CASASAYEQYF.

V usage is TRBV20-1 and J usage is TRBJ2-3. Germline CDR1 is DFQATT and CDR2 is SNEGSKA (reference sequence). The CDR3 has 14 amino acids. CDR3 protein: CSASVAAVTDTQYF.

The chain uses TRBV20-1 and TRBJ2-7; TCRdb outputs TRBD1, but without DNA this stays unchecked. This CDR3 region has 14 residues. CDR1 and CDR2 from the germline V gene are DFQATT and SNEGSKA (reference sequence). CDR3 sequence reads: CSASRGTATYEQYF.

The V call is TRBV27, the J call TRBJ1-1; TCRdb picks TRBD1, but there is no DNA to check that call. From germline, CDR1 is MNHEY and CDR2 SMNVEV (reference sequence). The CDR3 spans 15 residues. The CDR3 loop reads CASSPLWDSNTEAFF.

The rearrangement links TRBV6-5 to TRBJ2-1. The CDR3 totals 13 residues. Germline V CDR1 and CDR2: MNHEY, SVGAGI. The CDR3 protein is CASSYSFRDEQFF.

The V gene is TRBV28, the J gene TRBJ1-2; checking the TCRdb D call of TRBD1 is not possible without DNA. The germline V gene has CDR1 MDHEN and CDR2 SYDVKM. The CDR3 has 12 residues. CDR3 residues: CASGGGNYGYTF.

The chain carries TRBV7-3 and TRBJ2-1. Germline V CDR1 and CDR2: SGHTA, FQGTGA. This CDR3 spans 12 amino acids. This CDR3 is CASSLAGHEQFF.

The chain uses TRBV20-1 and TRBJ1-1; the TCRdb call, TRBD1, lacks DNA for checking. The CDR3 is 12 amino acids. Germline CDR1 and CDR2: DFQATT and SNEGSKA (reference sequence). This CDR3 reads CSARRGHTEAFF.

CDR3 sequence: CASSPRQGADIQYF. The V call is TRBV28, the J call TRBJ2-4; the TCRdb D gene call, TRBD1, has no DNA to confirm it. This CDR3 region has 14 residues. From germline, CDR1 is MDHEN and CDR2 SYDVKM.

The chain couples TRBV19 to TRBJ1-6; TCRdb designates TRBD1, a call that cannot be tested without DNA. The germline V gene encodes CDR1 LNHDA and CDR2 SQIVND (reference sequence). The CDR3 spans 15 residues. This CDR3 is CASSIGSRGNSPLHF.

This chain uses TRBV5-1 with TRBJ2-5; TCRdb lists TRBD1, though no DNA is available to test this call. Germline CDR1 reads SGHRS; CDR2 reads YFSETQ. This CDR3 is built from 12 residues. The CDR3 spells CASSGRGETQYF.

The chain has TRBV5-4 and TRBJ2-1; there is no DNA to check the TCRdb D call of TRBD2. CDR1 is SGHNT, CDR2 YYREEE, per germline (reference sequence). The CDR3 length is 14 residues. This CDR3 is CASGPWLGWGEQFF.

The chain joins TRBV20-1 to TRBJ2-7; TCRdb reports TRBD1, a call that lacks DNA to check it against. Germline-derived CDR1 and CDR2 are DFQATT and SNEGSKA (reference sequence). The CDR3 sequence is 15 residues long. The CDR3 protein is CSAPEGAGGFYEQYF.

The chain employs TRBV2 and TRBJ1-5; checking the TCRdb D call of TRBD1 is not possible without DNA. The CDR3 has 16 amino acids. Germline V gene data show CDR1 as SNHLY and CDR2 as FYNNEI. CDR3: CASSGTGGRGNQPQHF.